Below, 18 T cell receptor beta chains from the same sample are listed, as sequenced in a study of blood T cell repertoires in COVID-19. TCRdb keeps only in-frame clones here, not all; method: immunoSEQ multiplex PCR. The sample includes about 68,000 clones, 65% to 90% of them seen just once. The sequenced sample consisted of peripheral blood. Source of these receptors: a woman in her sixties with acute or convalescent COVID-19.

The gene calls are TRBV19 and TRBJ2-1; possible D gene TRBD2, 7 bases. With 2 bases removed from V and 4 bases from J, the gap between germline ends came to 15 bases. The CDR3 spans 16 residues. The V gene's germline CDR1 is LNHDA and CDR2 SQIVND (reference sequence). The CDR3 coding sequence is TGTGCCAGTAGTATATCGGGGGGCACATATTACAATGAGCAGTTCTTC. This sequence encodes CASSISGGTYYNEQFF.

The chain couples TRBV27 to TRBJ1-1, with 11 bases fitting TRBD1. V was clipped by 5 bases and J by 3 bases; unmatched bases: 5. Germline V CDR1 and CDR2: MNHEY, SMNVEV (reference sequence). CDR3 length: 15 amino acids. The CDR3 bases are TGTGCCAGCAGTCCCGGACAGGGGGCTTACACTGAAGCTTTCTTT. Protein product: CASSPGQGAYTEAFF.

CDR3 nucleotides: TGTGCCAGCAGTCGAACTAGAGATGGTGAGCAGTTCTTC. Translating it yields CASSRTRDGEQFF. The chain combines TRBV6-5 with TRBJ2-1, with D possibly TRBD2 on 5 matching bases. Trimming left V 5 bases short and J 9 bases short, with 14 bases between. This CDR3 is built from 13 residues. Looked up from germline, CDR1 is MNHEY and CDR2 is SVGAGI.

The J gene is TRBJ1-1, the V gene TRBV5-1; 8 positions agree with TRBD1. The CDR3 has 15 residues. CDR1 and CDR2 (germline): SGHRS, YFSETQ. The junction had 12 bases not matched to a gene; V was cut back by 7 bases and J by 4 bases. Here the CDR3 reads CASADRDRGTTEAFF. The CDR3 DNA reads TGCGCCAGCGCCGATAGAGACAGGGGTACCACTGAAGCTTTCTTT.

In this sample, this clone turned up a few times. The chain has TRBV4-2 and TRBJ1-6; TRBD1 matches 9 bases. This CDR3 contains 15 residues. Germline V gene data show CDR1 as LGHNA and CDR2 as YNFKEQ. V was pared by 3 bases and J by 7 bases, with 4 bases of the junction left unmatched. This CDR3 reads CASSQAGTGNSPLHF. In DNA form, the CDR3 reads TGTGCCAGCAGCCAGGCCGGGACAGGGAATTCACCCCTCCACTTT.

This clone was observed a few times. The DNA for the CDR3 is TGTGCCAGCAGAACGACAGGGGCCCAACGCGAAGGCTACACCTTC. It specifies CASRTTGAQREGYTF. The chain recombines TRBV28 with TRBJ1-2, with 8 nucleotides matching TRBD1. This CDR3 comprises 15 residues. J lost 8 bases, V lost 6 bases, and 14 bases had no gene match. Germline CDR1 is MDHEN and CDR2 is SYDVKM.

The table lists this clone with a few counts. This chain joins TRBV5-4 and TRBJ1-1; D might be TRBD1 (5 bases). V lost 0 bases to trimming and J lost 0 bases, with 6 bases between them. The germline gives CDR1 SGHNT, CDR2 YYREEE (reference sequence). CDR3 size: 14 residues. The chain's CDR3 is CASSLAGMNTEAFF. Written as DNA, the CDR3 is TGTGCCAGCAGCTTGGCAGGGATGAACACTGAAGCTTTCTTT.

This clone was seen just once. This sequence joins TRBV9 and TRBJ1-1, with D possibly TRBD1 on 6 matching bases. The CDR3 contains 15 residues. From germline, CDR1 is SGDLS and CDR2 YYNGEE. Trimming pared 0 bases from V and 0 bases from J, leaving 9 bases between. This CDR3 reads CASSVGGQMNTEAFF. For the CDR3, the DNA is TGTGCCAGCAGCGTAGGAGGACAGATGAACACTGAAGCTTTCTTT.

CDR3 region: CASDAGAGGTDTQYF. CDR3 DNA sequence: TGTGCCAGCGACGCGGGGGCCGGGGGCACAGATACGCAGTATTTT. V and J are TRBV5-6 and TRBJ2-3; possibly TRBD2 for D (7 bases). The germline V and J ends were trimmed by 7 bases and 1 base, with 16 bases remaining between them. The CDR3 has 15 residues. Germline assignment: CDR1 SGHDT and CDR2 YYEEEE.

This clone rates as medium-sized. J is TRBJ1-1 and V is TRBV7-9; no reliable D call. V was cut by 1 base and J by 0 bases, with 9 bases left in between. This CDR3 is built from 15 residues. CDR1 is SEHNR and CDR2 is FQNEAQ in the germline V gene (reference sequence). The CDR3 region is CASSLETGMNTEAFF. Here the CDR3 DNA reads TGTGCCAGCAGCTTAGAAACCGGGATGAACACTGAAGCTTTCTTT.

The gene calls are TRBV27 and TRBJ1-4; D is perhaps TRBD1 (5 bases). The CDR3 is 13 amino acids. Per germline, CDR1 MNHEY and CDR2 SMNVEV (reference sequence). V shed 6 bases and J shed 4 bases, with 9 bases lying between them. The CDR3: CASRRQRNEKLFF. The CDR3 nucleotides read TGTGCCAGCAGACGACAGCGTAATGAAAAACTGTTTTTT. Looking up the rest from reference TRBV27 and TRBJ1-4 gives the full variable domain: EAQVTQNPRYLITVTGKKLTVTCSQNMNHEYMSWYRQDPGLGLRQIYYSMNVEVTDKGDVPEGYKVSRKEKRNFPLILESPSPNQTSLYFCASRRQRNEKLFFGSGTQLSVL.

The chain carries TRBV3-1 (or the pseudogene TRBV3-2) and TRBJ1-1, with TRBD1 as a possible D gene (5 bases). This CDR3 spans 13 amino acids. The V end lost 0 bases, the J end lost 3 bases, and 5 bases lay between the germline ends. Per germline, CDR1 LGHDT and CDR2 YNNKEL (reference sequence). The CDR3 nucleotides are TGTGCCAGCAGCCAAGACAGGGACACTGAAGCTTTCTTT. Encoded protein: CASSQDRDTEAFF.

The chain links TRBV28 to TRBJ1-2; 7 positions match TRBD1. The V gene's germline CDR1 is MDHEN and CDR2 SYDVKM. V shed 6 bases and J 7 bases; nucleotides not matched to a gene: 8. The CDR3 has 13 residues. Here the CDR3 DNA reads TGTGCCAGCAGGGAAAGACAGGGAAGTGGCTACACCTTC. It is translated as CASRERQGSGYTF.

The chain has TRBV18 and TRBJ1-1; D is perhaps TRBD1 (5 bases). The germline V gene has CDR1 KGHSH and CDR2 LQKENI. The CDR3 totals 14 residues. Trimming pared 2 bases from V and 3 bases from J, leaving 10 bases between. The DNA of the CDR3 is TGTGCCAGCTCACCAATGCGGGGGGACACTGAAGCTTTCTTT. Its translation: CASSPMRGDTEAFF.

The V and J genes are TRBV12-5 and TRBJ2-5; 8 bases align to TRBD1. This CDR3 comprises 15 residues. Germline values: CDR1 LGHNT, CDR2 FRNRAP. V lost 7 bases to trimming and J lost 1 base; unmatched junction nucleotides: 8. The CDR3 protein is CASAKQGAVQETQYF. DNA of the CDR3: TGTGCTAGTGCCAAGCAGGGGGCGGTCCAAGAGACCCAGTACTTC.

This clone appeared once. The chain employs TRBV19 and TRBJ1-5; D may be TRBD1 (6 bases). V lost 4 bases to trimming and J lost 1 base, with 11 bases between them. The CDR3 totals 15 residues. In germline, CDR1 is LNHDA, CDR2 SQIVND (reference sequence). In DNA form, the CDR3 reads TGTGCCAGTAGTACCGGGACAAACAGCAATCAGCCCCAGCATTTT. Protein: CASSTGTNSNQPQHF.

In its sample, this clone was seen once. CDR3: CASSSYTGELFF. CDR3 in DNA: TGTGCCAGCAGCTCGTACACCGGGGAGCTGTTTTTT. V is TRBV7-2 and J is TRBJ2-2, with no clear D. V was clipped by 4 bases and J by 3 bases, with 3 bases between them. CDR3 length: 12 amino acids. CDR1 SGHTA and CDR2 FQGNSA come from the germline V gene.

V and J are TRBV18 and TRBJ1-1; perhaps TRBD1 as D (6 bases). The germline gives CDR1 KGHSH, CDR2 LQKENI. This CDR3 has 15 amino acids. V was clipped by 2 bases and J by 1 base, with 11 bases between them. The CDR3 spells CASSPSGTQNTEAFF. DNA for the CDR3: TGTGCCAGCTCACCAAGTGGGACACAGAACACTGAAGCTTTCTTT.